This TCR beta chain was captured by sequencing in a study of identical twins. Regarding this clonotype: Its specificity is unknown.

MiXCR, run by TCRdb on the 5' RACE reads, gives a single entry per CDR3 protein. The sample consists of about 920,000 distinct CDR3 sequences, 12% of them appearing once. The CDR3 is 15 residues long. The V end was cut by 5 bases, the J end by 4 bases, with 17 bases between. CDR1 is MGHRA, CDR2 YSYEKL, per germline. Notes on the study in general: Invariant MAIT and iNKT cells could partly confound zero-insertion analyses.

This sample also appeared in a second study, on yellow fever vaccine responses in identical twins. In that study: The T cell response to vaccination in identical twins was reportedly partly convergent and partly personalized.

The source is a woman between 18 and 29 years old in good health. The rearrangement uses TRBV4-1 and TRBJ1-2; D is unclear. The sequencing sample was made of PBMCs. CDR3 loop: CASSIRASSGYGYTF. The CDR3 DNA sequence: TGCGCCAGCAGCATCCGGGCTTCGTCTGGCTATGGCTACACCTTC.